This T cell receptor beta chain is drawn from a study of T cell clonality in common variable immunodeficiency. Study-wide results and limits: Fewer deletions and N-nucleotide insertions were reportedly seen in common variable immunodeficiency TCR beta sequences.

This clone occurred many times. Its matching antigen is unknown. The sequence runs out 3 residues before the end of the CDR3; the remainder is reconstructed from the germline J gene. Produced via immunoSEQ multiplex PCR; TCRdb's table is partial and in-frame only. This set yields tens of thousands of clones and no singletons; the top ten hold approximately 3%. CDR1 DFQATT and CDR2 SNEGSKA come from the germline V gene (reference sequence). With V trimmed by 2 bases and J by 4 bases, 10 bases remained unmatched. CDR3 length equals 15 residues. The V gene is TRBV20-1, the J gene TRBJ1-2; 7 nucleotides align to TRBD1. The TCR was taken from a human donor with common variable immunodeficiency. The specimen was peripheral blood mononuclear cells. The covered CDR3 bases are TGCAGTGCTAGAAGGACAGGTAGTTATGGCTATGGC. Residues: CSARRTGSYGYG. The complete CDR3 sequence is CSARRTGSYGYGYTF.